The rows below give T cell receptor beta chains drawn from one sample of a study of blood T cell repertoires in COVID-19. Sequencing used immunoSEQ multiplex PCR; TCRdb keeps in-frame clones, though not all of them. In the table there are roughly 250,000 clones, roughly 88% of which are singletons. Input material: peripheral blood. All receptors derive from a human donor with COVID-19, enrolled during active disease. The donor label of this sample is uncertain. The CDR3 runs from the conserved cysteine through the conserved F or W. The order of the fields is J gene, D gene, clone size, V gene, CDR3 DNA, CDR3 protein. The D gene is left open where the match is weak. Some rows mark clone size as missing; the rest say once, few, many or name a class of expanded clone.

TRBJ2-3,.,.,TRBV12-3/TRBV12-4,TGTGCCAGCAGTTTACCAGCAGATACGCAGTATTTT,CASSLPADTQYF
TRBJ2-3,.,.,TRBV7-9,TGTGCCAGCAGCTTAGGGAGCTTTCGGCGAAAAGGTCGGGAAGATACGCAGTATTTT,CASSLGSFRRKGREDTQYF
TRBJ2-5,TRBD1,many,TRBV19,TGTGCCAGTAGTATAAACAGGGGGGAGACCCAGTACTTC,CASSINRGETQYF
TRBJ1-5,TRBD1,.,TRBV19,TGTGCCAGTAGTATTAGGACCGGACAGGGGATCGGTCAGCCCCAGCATTTT,CASSIRTGQGIGQPQHF
TRBJ2-1,TRBD2,.,TRBV5-4,TGTGCCAGCAGTTCCCTAGCGGGGAGGGCCTACAATGAGCAGTTCTTC,CASSSLAGRAYNEQFF
TRBJ2-1,TRBD2,.,TRBV5-1,TGCGCCAGCAGCTCCGGGACTAGCGGACCCTACAATGAGCAGTTCTTC,CASSSGTSGPYNEQFF
TRBJ2-5,.,few,TRBV20-1,TGCAGTGCCTCAGGGCAAGAGACCCAGTACTTC,CSASGQETQYF
TRBJ2-2,TRBD2,.,TRBV5-8,TGTGCCAGCAGTCTAGCGGGAGGAACCGGGGAGCTGTTTTTT,CASSLAGGTGELFF
TRBJ2-3,TRBD1,.,TRBV18,TGTGCCAGCTCACTTTCCGGGACAGGACCAATGACAGATACGCAGTATTTT,CASSLSGTGPMTDTQYF
TRBJ2-7,TRBD2,once,TRBV7-2,TGTGCCAGCAGCAAGGGCGGGAGCTCCTACGAGCAGTACTTC,CASSKGGSSYEQYF
TRBJ1-4,TRBD1,.,TRBV6-5,TGTGCCAGCAGGGGGTTTGGGACAGGGGATGAAAAACTGTTTTTT,CASRGFGTGDEKLFF
TRBJ1-1,.,.,TRBV15,TGTGCCACCAGCATAGATTCGAGCGAAAGGGGTTTCTTT,CATSIDSSERGFF
TRBJ1-1,.,.,TRBV6-5,TGTGCCAGCAACGCCGGACTTCTGAACACTGAAGCTTTCTTT,CASNAGLLNTEAFF
TRBJ2-2,.,.,TRBV19,TGTGCCAGCCAGGGTATGGTCCGGACCGGGGAGCTGTTTTTT,CASQGMVRTGELFF
TRBJ2-1,TRBD2,.,TRBV15,TGTGCCACCAGCAAAAAGGGACTAGCGGGGAACAATGAGCAGTTCTTC,CATSKKGLAGNNEQFF
TRBJ1-1,.,.,TRBV19,TGTGCCAGTAGTAGGGCGGGCACTGAAGCTTTCTTT,CASSRAGTEAFF
TRBJ1-4,TRBD1,.,TRBV30,TGTGCCTGGAGTCTTTGGGACAGGGGTGCCGAAAAACTGTTTTTT,CAWSLWDRGAEKLFF
TRBJ2-7,TRBD2,.,TRBV28,TGTGCCAGCACAAGTACCGGACTAGCGGGAGAGAGGCTCTACGAGCAGTACTTC,CASTSTGLAGERLYEQYF
TRBJ2-2,.,.,TRBV11-2,TGTGCCAGCAGCTTAGTAGAGCTGAACACCGGGGAGCTGTTTTTT,CASSLVELNTGELFF
TRBJ1-2,.,.,TRBV11-1,TGTGCCAGCAGCCCTAATGGGGGCTTCCGTCATGGCTACACCTTC,CASSPNGGFRHGYTF
TRBJ1-6,.,.,TRBV9,TGTGCCAGCAGCCCCCAAATCGAGGGAATGAATTCACCCCTCCACTTT,CASSPQIEGMNSPLHF
TRBJ2-5,TRBD1,.,TRBV5-6,TGTGCCAGCAGCTTGAGCCGGGACAGGGGGCGGGAGACCCAGTACTTC,CASSLSRDRGRETQYF